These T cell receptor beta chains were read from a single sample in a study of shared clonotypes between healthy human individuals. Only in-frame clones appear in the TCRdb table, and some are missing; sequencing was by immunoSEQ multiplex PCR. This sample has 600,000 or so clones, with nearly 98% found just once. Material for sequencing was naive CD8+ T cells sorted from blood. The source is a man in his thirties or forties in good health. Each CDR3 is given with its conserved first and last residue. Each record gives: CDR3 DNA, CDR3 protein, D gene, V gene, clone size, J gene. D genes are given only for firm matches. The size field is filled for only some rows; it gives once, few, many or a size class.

TGCGCCAGCAGCTTGCGGCGGGACGGGTACGAGCAGTACTTC CASSLRRDGYEQYF . TRBV5-1 . TRBJ2-7
TGTGCCAGCTCACCAGGGTTTGAATGTTTC CASSPGFECF . TRBV18 once TRBJ2-7
TGTGCCAGCAGTGAAGGAAACGAAGCTTTCTTT CASSEGNEAFF . TRBV6-1 once TRBJ1-1
TGCGCCAGCAGCCAAGGCTCCTTCGGAAGGGGCGAGCAGTTCTTC CASSQGSFGRGEQFF . TRBV4-1 . TRBJ2-1
TGTGCCACCAGCAGCAGGACTAGGTATGAGCAGTTCTTC CATSSRTRYEQFF TRBD2 TRBV15 . TRBJ2-1
TGTGCCAGCAGCGTATCCTACAATGAGCAGTTCTTC CASSVSYNEQFF . TRBV9 . TRBJ2-1
TGTGCCAGCAGTCTCAGCTGGCGTGGCACCATATATTTT CASSLSWRGTIYF . TRBV27 . TRBJ1-3
TGCGCCAGCAGCCAAGGTACAGGGGGCACAGATACGCAGTATTTT CASSQGTGGTDTQYF TRBD1 TRBV4-3 . TRBJ2-3
TGTGCCAGCAGTCAAGGACAGGGAGATCAGCCCCAGCATTTT CASSQGQGDQPQHF TRBD1 TRBV11-2 . TRBJ1-5
TGTGCCAGCACCCCCCGGGGACTTGGAAACACCATATATTTT CASTPRGLGNTIYF . TRBV6-1 once TRBJ1-3
TGCAGCGTTTCATTCGGGATGCAAGCCTACGAGCAGTACTTC CSVSFGMQAYEQYF . TRBV29-1 . TRBJ2-7
TGCAGCGTCGCCGGGACTAGCAACACCGGGGAGCTGTTTTTT CSVAGTSNTGELFF TRBD2 TRBV29-1 . TRBJ2-2
TGTGCCAGCAGCCCAGCTAGCGGGAGGGCAGAGACCCAGTACTTC CASSPASGRAETQYF TRBD2 TRBV7-9 once TRBJ2-5
TGTGCCTGGAGTTCGGGACTTGACTACTACAATGAGCAGTTCTTC CAWSSGLDYYNEQFF . TRBV30 . TRBJ2-1
TGTGCCAGCAGCGTAGGGACTAGCGGGAGTGATGAGCAGTTCTTC CASSVGTSGSDEQFF TRBD2 TRBV7-9 . TRBJ2-1
TGTGCCAGCCCTCCCCTAGCGGGAGTTCTCGATGAGCAGTTCTTC CASPPLAGVLDEQFF TRBD2 TRBV18 . TRBJ2-1
TGTGCCAGCAGCCCTTCTGCGGCCTACGAGCAGTACTTC CASSPSAAYEQYF . TRBV9 . TRBJ2-7
TGCGCCAGCAGCCCTCTCCTACAAACAGGTCTTTCCTCCTACGAGCAGTACTTC CASSPLLQTGLSSYEQYF . TRBV5-1 . TRBJ2-7
TGTGCCAGCAGTTTAAGCCGACCTTCCTACAATGAGCAGTTCTTC CASSLSRPSYNEQFF . TRBV27 few TRBJ2-1
TGTGCCAGCAGCGTAGGGGGGTATGAGCAGTTCTTC CASSVGGYEQFF . TRBV9 . TRBJ2-1
TGCGCCAGCAGCCAAGGACAGAACACCGGGGAGCTGTTTTTT CASSQGQNTGELFF . TRBV4-1 . TRBJ2-2
TGTGCCAGCAGTTACCCGAGTAGCGGGACCACAGATACGCAGTATTTT CASSYPSSGTTDTQYF TRBD2 TRBV6-5 . TRBJ2-3
TGTGCCAGCAGCTTCCCGAATGAGGAGAGCGGTGAAAAACTGTTTTTT CASSFPNEESGEKLFF . TRBV7-9 . TRBJ1-4
TGTGCCAGCAGCTTGGGGGCTTTGGACAGATCCCCTGAAGCTTTCTTT CASSLGALDRSPEAFF . TRBV5-6 . TRBJ1-1
TGCGCCAGCAGCTTGGCCCTAGTTGGGGCAGATACGCAGTATTTT CASSLALVGADTQYF . TRBV5-1 . TRBJ2-3
TGTGCCAGCAGCGTCACAGGGTTCGAGCAGTACTTC CASSVTGFEQYF . TRBV7-2 . TRBJ2-7
TGTGCCAGCAGCGTAGGAGGTGAAACTGAAGCTTTCTTT CASSVGGETEAFF . TRBV9 . TRBJ1-1
TGTGCCACCAGCCCGGAGGCAGGGGGAGGAGAGACCCAGTACTTC CATSPEAGGGETQYF . TRBV15 . TRBJ2-5
TGTGCCAGCAGTGTCGGGACTATGTACTACGAGCAGTACTTC CASSVGTMYYEQYF TRBD2 TRBV27 . TRBJ2-7
TGTGCCATCAGTGAACGGACAGGGGGCGTACAAATAGTCGACGAGCAGTACTTC CAISERTGGVQIVDEQYF TRBD1 TRBV10-3 . TRBJ2-7
TGTGCCAGCAGTTTAGGGCGGGGGAGCTCCTACGAGCAGTACTTC CASSLGRGSSYEQYF TRBD2 TRBV27 few TRBJ2-7
TGTGCCAGCAGTGAAATGGTTAGCAATCAGCCCCAGCATTTT CASSEMVSNQPQHF . TRBV2 . TRBJ1-5
TGTGCCAGCAGGAGTAGAAGGGCGTCCATGGAGCAGTACTTC CASRSRRASMEQYF . TRBV27 . TRBJ2-7
TGTGCCAGCAGTGAAGTTCCCCGGGCTAGTCTAAATGAGCAGTTCTTC CASSEVPRASLNEQFF . TRBV2 once TRBJ2-1
TGCGCCAGCAGCTTGAACACGAGAGGAGATACGCAGTATTTT CASSLNTRGDTQYF . TRBV5-1 . TRBJ2-3